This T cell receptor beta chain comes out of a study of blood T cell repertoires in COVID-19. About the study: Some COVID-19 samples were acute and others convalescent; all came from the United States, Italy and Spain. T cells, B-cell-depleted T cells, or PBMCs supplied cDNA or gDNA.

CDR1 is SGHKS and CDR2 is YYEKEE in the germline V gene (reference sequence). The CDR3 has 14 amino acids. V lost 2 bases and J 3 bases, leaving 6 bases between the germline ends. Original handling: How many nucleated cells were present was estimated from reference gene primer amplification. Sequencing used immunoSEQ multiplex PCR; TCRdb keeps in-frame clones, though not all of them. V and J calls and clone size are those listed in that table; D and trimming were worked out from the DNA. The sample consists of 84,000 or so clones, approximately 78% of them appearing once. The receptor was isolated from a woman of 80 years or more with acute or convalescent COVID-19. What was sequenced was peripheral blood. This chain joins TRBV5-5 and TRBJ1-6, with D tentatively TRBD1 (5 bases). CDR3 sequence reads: CASSLGHYNSPLHF. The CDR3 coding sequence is TGTGCCAGCAGCTTAGGACACTATAATTCACCCCTCCACTTT.